This TCR beta chain was captured in a study of vaccination effects on CD4 cells after COVID-19. On the study more broadly: The median interval between the second dose and post-vaccine sampling was 72 days. Notes on the study in general: At late timepoints after vaccination, vaccine- and infection-induced clones shrank markedly.

Measured with immunoSEQ multiplex PCR; TCRdb has only the in-frame clones, and not every one. The table shows 20,000 to 30,000 clones, with approximately 69% occurring only once. The CDR3 loop spans 16 amino acids. The germline V gene has CDR1 SGHRS and CDR2 YFSETQ. Trimming removed 0 bases from V and 1 base from J, with 8 bases in between. About this clone itself: Its target is not known.

Viral peptide pool expansion of antigen-specific CD4+ T cells preceded sequencing in the ViraFEST assay. Upon completion of 10 to 11 days in culture, CD4+ T cells were isolated. All participants had two doses of either the BNT162b2 or mRNA-1273 vaccine. After around 2 million PBMC were placed in each well, they were cultured with 8.5 to 10 IU/ml IL-2 and 10 ug/ml peptides. Material: CD4+ T cells from PBMCs cultured with SARS-CoV-2 spike peptides, obtained after COVID-19 vaccination. This clonotype was sampled from a human donor who received a COVID-19 vaccine. This chain links TRBV5-1 with TRBJ1-6, with D tentatively TRBD1 (5 bases). CDR3 DNA sequence: TGCGCCAGCAGCTTGGTTTCAGGGTCCTATAATTCACCCCTCCACTTT. The encoded protein is CASSLVSGSYNSPLHF.